The source of this T cell receptor beta chain is a study of cytomegalovirus exposure and HLA in healthy donors (dated by TCRdb to about 2017). Background for the entire study: In an earlier analysis of under 600 of the donors, about 260 Gb of sequence data and 120 million or so unique TCR beta sequences from about 190 million T cells were reported. About 300 gigabases of sequencing data and around 87 million unique TCR sequences were included in an early release covering around 650 HLA-typed donors. Of the 300 to 500 genotyped donors, roughly 76% were placed in the genetic ancestry cluster associated with self-reported Caucasian donors. The aim of the study was to test whether cataloging public T cell receptors could identify signatures of past pathogen exposure. The T cell repertoires of several hundred subjects were profiled by immunosequencing and related to cytomegalovirus serostatus. In addition to the first cohort of around 670 subjects, a separate validation cohort of some 120 different subjects was used. High-throughput TCR immunosequencing, statistical association of individual TCRs with disease status, and machine learning were combined to predict cytomegalovirus infection status. A later analysis re-analyzed previously published TCR beta repertoires from 650 to 800 donors and added high-resolution HLA genotyping to study TCR occurrence patterns. Rather than using new phenotypic data, the later analysis identified candidate immune exposures from TCR beta sequences and from how often those sequences occurred across donors. To decide whether each TCR beta V gene segment behaved as functional or pseudogenic, an earlier analysis of some 600 of the donors relied on high-throughput TCR beta sequencing. Donor age, sex, ethnicity and CMV serostatus were collected together with the repertoire data. A later genetic analysis used genome-wide SNP genotypes for about three fifths of the roughly 700 donors, treating that subset as a discovery cohort. All discovery cohort repertoires had been generated using a single sequencing platform. HLA typing included class I and class II loci at four-digit resolution. The number of donors typed differed by locus, with roughly 629-640 for A, B, C, DRB1 and DQB1, approximately 500 for DQA1, under 610 for DPA1, and around 430 for DPB1. Roughly 5 DR-DQ haplotypes were handled as single units for association and clustering because linkage in the cohort was strong. On average, roughly 250,000 unique TCR beta nucleotide sequences were sequenced per donor among about 400 genotyped donors of the cohort, with about 17% of those sequences being non-productive. What the authors observed across the whole study: Several of the top co-occurrence clusters appeared to be linked to parvovirus B19, influenza, CMV and Epstein-Barr virus, according to a later analysis. When HLA alleles, especially DR and DQ, strongly co-occurred, attributing TCR associations to individual alleles was difficult. A later genetic analysis associated a missense DCLRE1C variant with V-gene and J-gene trimming of TCR beta chains, and an independent cohort replicated the association. According to a later genetic analysis, donors in an Asian-associated ancestry cluster had fewer N-insertions in productive TCRs than the approximately 700-donor mean. In a later analysis, the rate of TCR association differed among HLA loci, with DRB1 alleles having the most associated TCRs and HLA-C alleles having the fewest. Because HLA typing was missing for some donors at each locus, association tests included only the typed subset. The study gave a list of about 150 TCR beta chains associated with cytomegalovirus. Correlated functional status among segregating V segments might reflect linkage disequilibrium, but an unknown experimental factor could not be ruled out. For the cohort, immune exposure information was limited to CMV serostatus. In a later analysis, most CMV-associated TCR beta chains were found to appear HLA-restricted, with HLA associations seemingly driven largely by CMV exposure. In a later analysis, HLA-associated TCR beta chains were found to be more clonally expanded and to have lower generation probabilities than equally common non-associated chains. The sequencing pipeline was judged likely to have produced a cluster of highly shared sequence variants as a technical artifact. In vitro tests confirmed that three of the cytomegalovirus-associated TCR beta chains recognize cytomegalovirus antigens. In an earlier analysis of 587 of the donors, most TCR beta V segments appeared in productive rearrangements about 90% or about 30% of the time, broadly matching IMGT annotations. A later analysis associated some 17,000 TCR beta sequences with specific HLA alleles at a false discovery rate of 0.05. This cohort had only TCR beta chains sequenced, and the lack of alpha or paired-chain data limited which features could be detected. Presence/absence analyses assumed roughly uniform sequencing depth across donors, an assumption that may not hold. The authors suggested that the approach could potentially be extended to other disease states and immunological phenotypes. The classifier was reported to diagnose cytomegalovirus status with high specificity and sensitivity in both the original cohort and the validation cohort. The earlier analysis of fewer than 750 of the donors excluded around 17 rarely observed V segments, including chromosome 9 orphons, because counts were too low. Most TCR sequences were observed very rarely across donors, whereas some public TCRs were present in many individuals. A further reported finding was that TCR beta sequences accurately predicted the HLA-A and HLA-B alleles for most subjects in the first cohort.

The method behind the library was the immunoSEQ multiplex PCR assay. A mixture of 60 forward primers for TCR Vbeta segments and 13 reverse primers for TCR Jbeta segments was used in the multiplex PCR. Amplification of the CDR3 region of rearranged TCR beta genes was performed with a multiplex PCR assay on genomic DNA. Amplified TCR beta libraries were sequenced as 87-base-pair reads on the Illumina HiSeq System. On the study's bioinformatics: A later analysis tallied tens of millions of unique TCR beta chains across the approximately 670 repertoires, and some 10 million of those chains were shared by two or more donors. Raw reads were error-corrected and collapsed into unique sequences by a nearest-neighbor algorithm in which closely related sequences were merged to remove PCR and sequencing errors. Alignment of CDR3 sequences to IMGT reference sequences was used to assign V, D and J gene segments. Each retained sequence needed at least a six-nucleotide match to both a V gene segment and a J gene segment. A rearrangement was called productive if the CDR3 had no stop codons and remained in frame with V and J, and every other rearrangement was called non-productive. CDR3 was defined according to IMGT convention as the region running from the second conserved V-encoded cysteine to the conserved J-encoded phenylalanine. Sequences without an unambiguous match to a single V gene segment were excluded from the earlier analysis of several hundred of the donors. An earlier analysis of 500 to 600 of the donors classified V segments as functional when productive rearrangements were above 56.7% and as segregating when the standard deviation between donors was above 5%. To diagnose cytomegalovirus status from the catalog of TCR beta chain sequences, a statistical classification framework was built. In a later analysis, TCR nucleotide sequences were compared against IMGT/GENE-DB human TR gene sequences so that V and J genes could be assigned. In a later analysis, CDR3 sequences and most-parsimonious VDJ recombination scenarios were assigned using the TCRdist pipeline. A later analysis defined each TCR beta chain by its CDR3 amino acid sequence plus V-gene family, and excluded reads lacking a unique V-gene family. As a way to deal with suspected cross-contamination and a sequencing artifact, a later analysis dropped 500 to 700 nucleotide sequences that were highly shared and had low generation probability. A later analysis calculated a clonal expansion index for each public chain from normalized within-repertoire ranks of inferred template counts. In a later analysis, generation probabilities were computed using a VDJ recombination model fitted to out-of-frame rearrangements, and the results were checked against IGoR. In a later analysis, hypergeometric tests were used to score TCR-TCR, TCR-HLA and TCR-CMV co-occurrence, with a repertoire-size bias correction applied to TCR pairs. To estimate false discovery rates, a later analysis permuted the HLA or CMV assignments 20 times. In a later analysis, co-occurring TCRs were grouped using DBSCAN, and TCRdist sequence similarity was added for clustering within HLA-allele-positive subsets. Repertoires with fewer than 30,000 or more than 120,000 public chains were left out of co-occurrence clustering, as were five repertoires with anomalous nucleotide sharing. As stored in TCRdb, this immuneACCESS dataset retains in-frame rearrangements with V and J assigned. A fraction of the clones does not appear; measured against another copy, unresolved V genes explain less than half of the discrepancy, and the remainder lacks a known reason. V, J and clone size reflect that table, while D and trimming were determined from the DNA. Here the sample has 150,000 or so clones; approximately 85% occur a single time. About 2% of the sample is in the top ten clones.

Points on this clone: Its cognate antigen has yet to be identified. Base qualities are not at hand, and no much larger clone is one base apart.

The cohort comprised 710 or so healthy bone marrow donors. Cohort members were all nominally healthy when sampled, although unrecorded immune exposures were likely present. The donor tested CMV seropositive, placing the donor among the 310 or so seropositive members of the cohort. Every donor gave a peripheral blood sample, and the peripheral blood mononuclear cells from that sample were used for TCR beta sequencing. Genomic DNA extraction from the blood cell samples was performed with the Qiagen DNeasy Blood Extraction Kit. The clonotype originates from a young man in good health and CMV-seropositive. The specimen was PBMCs.

The CDR3 region reads CASSTGQSPYNEQFF. The nucleotide sequence reads as follows: TGTGCCAGTAGTACGGGACAGTCACCCTACAATGAGCAGTTCTTC. The chain joins TRBV19 to TRBJ2-1; 7 bases in the middle match TRBD1. Reading from cysteine to phenylalanine, the CDR3 counts 15 amino acids. Kept here is only the CDR3 DNA, which spans 45 bases and is read in frame from base 1. In the germline V gene (reference sequence), CDR1 corresponds to LNHDA and CDR2 to SQIVND. V loses 4 bases at its end and J loses 2 bases; junction bases beyond the gene matches: 5.